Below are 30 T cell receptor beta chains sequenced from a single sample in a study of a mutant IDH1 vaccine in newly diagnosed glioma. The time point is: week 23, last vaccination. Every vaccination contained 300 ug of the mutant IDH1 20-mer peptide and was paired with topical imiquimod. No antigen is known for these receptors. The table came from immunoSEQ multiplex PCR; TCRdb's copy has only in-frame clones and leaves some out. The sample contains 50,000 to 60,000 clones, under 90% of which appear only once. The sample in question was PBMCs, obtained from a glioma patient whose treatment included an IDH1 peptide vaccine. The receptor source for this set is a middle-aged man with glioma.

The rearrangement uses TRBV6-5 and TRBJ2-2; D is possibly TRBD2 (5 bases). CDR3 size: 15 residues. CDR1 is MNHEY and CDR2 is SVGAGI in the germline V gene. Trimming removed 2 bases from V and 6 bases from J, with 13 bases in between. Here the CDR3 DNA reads TGTGCCAGCAGTTACCTCCGGGATTTCGCCGGGGAGCTGTTTTTT. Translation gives CASSYLRDFAGELFF.

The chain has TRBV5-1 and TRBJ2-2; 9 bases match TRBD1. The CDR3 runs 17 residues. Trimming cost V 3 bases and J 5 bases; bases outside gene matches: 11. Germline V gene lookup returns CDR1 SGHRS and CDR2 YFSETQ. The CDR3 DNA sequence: TGCGCCAGCAGCTCCGGACAGGGGATCTTGGGGACCGGGGAGCTGTTTTTT. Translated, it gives CASSSGQGILGTGELFF. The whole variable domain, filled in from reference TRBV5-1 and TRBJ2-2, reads KAGVTQTPRYLIKTRGQQVTLSCSPISGHRSVSWYQQTPGQGLQFLFEYFSETQRNKGNFPGRFSGRQFSNSRSEMNVSTLELGDSALYLCASSSGQGILGTGELFFGEGSRLTVL.

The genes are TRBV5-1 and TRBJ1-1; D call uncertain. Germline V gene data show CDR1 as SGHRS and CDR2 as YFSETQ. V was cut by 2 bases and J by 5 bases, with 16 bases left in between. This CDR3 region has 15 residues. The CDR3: CASSFAVGSRTEAFF. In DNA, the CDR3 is TGCGCCAGCAGCTTTGCAGTGGGGTCGAGGACTGAAGCTTTCTTT.

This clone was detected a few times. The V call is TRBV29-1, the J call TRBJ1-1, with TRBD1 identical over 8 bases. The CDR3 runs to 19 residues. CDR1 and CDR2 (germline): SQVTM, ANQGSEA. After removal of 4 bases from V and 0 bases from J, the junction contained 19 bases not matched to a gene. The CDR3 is CSVGGAGGTNFLMNTEAFF. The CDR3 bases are TGCAGCGTTGGGGGGGCAGGGGGCACCAATTTTCTCATGAACACTGAAGCTTTCTTT.

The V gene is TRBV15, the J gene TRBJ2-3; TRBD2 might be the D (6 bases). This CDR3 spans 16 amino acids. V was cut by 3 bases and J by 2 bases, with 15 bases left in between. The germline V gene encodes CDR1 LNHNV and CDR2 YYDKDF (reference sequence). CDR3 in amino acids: CATSRPAGPYTDTQYF. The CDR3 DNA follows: TGTGCCACCAGCAGGCCTGCGGGGCCGTACACAGATACGCAGTATTTT.

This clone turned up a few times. CDR3 amino acids: CSVRGGTEAFF. Here the CDR3 DNA reads TGCAGCGTCCGTGGGGGAACTGAAGCTTTCTTT. The chain uses TRBV20-1 and TRBJ1-1, with D possibly TRBD1 on 5 matching bases. CDR1 is DFQATT and CDR2 is SNEGSKA in the germline V gene (reference sequence). The length of the CDR3 is 11 residues.

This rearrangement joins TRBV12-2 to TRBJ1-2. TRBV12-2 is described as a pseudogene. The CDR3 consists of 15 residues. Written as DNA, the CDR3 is TGTGCAAGTCGCTTAGCGTCCACGACGAACTATGGCTACACCTTC. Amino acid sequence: CASRLASTTNYGYTF.

This CDR3 reads CASSVVIGQPQHF. The CDR3, as DNA: TGTGCCAGCAGTGTGGTCATTGGGCAGCCCCAGCATTTT. The rearrangement uses TRBV6-1 and TRBJ1-5; D gene ambiguous. The germline V gene encodes CDR1 MNHNS and CDR2 SASEGT. V lost 4 bases and J 7 bases, leaving 11 bases between the germline ends. The CDR3 runs 13 residues.

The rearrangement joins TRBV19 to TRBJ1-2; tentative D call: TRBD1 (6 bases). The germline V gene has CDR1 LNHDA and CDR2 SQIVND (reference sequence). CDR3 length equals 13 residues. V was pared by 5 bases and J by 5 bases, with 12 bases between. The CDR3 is CASSSQGSYGYTF. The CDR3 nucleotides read TGTGCCAGTAGTTCACAGGGTTCTTATGGCTACACCTTC.

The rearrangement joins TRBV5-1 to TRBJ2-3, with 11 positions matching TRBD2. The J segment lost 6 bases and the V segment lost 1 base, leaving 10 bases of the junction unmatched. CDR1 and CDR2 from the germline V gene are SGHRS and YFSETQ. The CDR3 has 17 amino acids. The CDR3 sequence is CASSLYSSGGPRDTQYF. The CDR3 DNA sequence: TGCGCCAGCAGCTTGTACTCTAGCGGGGGGCCGAGGGATACGCAGTATTTT.

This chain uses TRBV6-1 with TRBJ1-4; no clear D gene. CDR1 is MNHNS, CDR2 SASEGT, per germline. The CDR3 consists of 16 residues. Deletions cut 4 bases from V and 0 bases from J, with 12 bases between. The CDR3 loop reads CASSVKVSSTNEKLFF. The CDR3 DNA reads TGTGCCAGCAGTGTAAAGGTCAGCTCAACTAATGAAAAACTGTTTTTT.

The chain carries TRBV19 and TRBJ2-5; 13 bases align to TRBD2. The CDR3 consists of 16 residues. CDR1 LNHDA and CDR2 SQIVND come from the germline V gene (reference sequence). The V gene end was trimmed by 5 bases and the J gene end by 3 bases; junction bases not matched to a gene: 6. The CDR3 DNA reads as TGTGCCAGTAGTTCACTAGGACTAGCGGGAGAAGAGACCCAGTACTTC. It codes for CASSSLGLAGEETQYF. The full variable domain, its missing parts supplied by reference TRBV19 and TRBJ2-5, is DGGITQSPKYLFRKEGQNVTLSCEQNLNHDAMYWYRQDPGQGLRLIYYSQIVNDFQKGDIAEGYSVSREKKESFPLTVTSAQKNPTAFYLCASSSLGLAGEETQYFGPGTRLLVL.

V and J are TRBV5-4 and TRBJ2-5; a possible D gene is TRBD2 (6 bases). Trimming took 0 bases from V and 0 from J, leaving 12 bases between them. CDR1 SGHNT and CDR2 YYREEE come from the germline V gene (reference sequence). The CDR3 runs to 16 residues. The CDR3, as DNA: TGTGCCAGCAGCTTGGTAGGAGGGTGGGACCAAGAGACCCAGTACTTC. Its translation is CASSLVGGWDQETQYF.

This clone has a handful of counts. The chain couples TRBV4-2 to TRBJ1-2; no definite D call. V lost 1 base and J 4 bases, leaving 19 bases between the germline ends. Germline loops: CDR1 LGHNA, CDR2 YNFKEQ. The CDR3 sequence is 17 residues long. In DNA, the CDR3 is TGTGCCAGCAGCCAAGTCCTCTATCCCGCAGGAGTCTATGGCTACACCTTC. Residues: CASSQVLYPAGVYGYTF.

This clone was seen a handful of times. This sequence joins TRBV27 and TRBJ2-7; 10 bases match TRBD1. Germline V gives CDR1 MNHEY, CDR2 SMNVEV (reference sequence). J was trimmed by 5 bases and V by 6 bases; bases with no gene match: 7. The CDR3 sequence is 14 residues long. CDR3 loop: CASSPDRGNNEQYF. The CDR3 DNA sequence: TGTGCCAGCAGCCCGGACAGGGGGAATAACGAGCAGTACTTC.

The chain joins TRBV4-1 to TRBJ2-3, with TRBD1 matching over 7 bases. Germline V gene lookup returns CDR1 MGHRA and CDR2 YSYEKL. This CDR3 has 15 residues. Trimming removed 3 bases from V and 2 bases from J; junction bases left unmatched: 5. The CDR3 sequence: CASSQPTGFTDTQYF. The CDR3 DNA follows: TGCGCCAGCAGCCAGCCGACAGGGTTCACAGATACGCAGTATTTT.

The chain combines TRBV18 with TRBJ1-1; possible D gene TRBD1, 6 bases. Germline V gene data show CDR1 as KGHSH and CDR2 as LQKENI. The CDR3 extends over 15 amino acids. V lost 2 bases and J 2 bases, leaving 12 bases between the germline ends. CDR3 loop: CASSPNEDSNTEAFF. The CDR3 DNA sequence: TGTGCCAGCTCACCAAACGAGGACAGCAACACTGAAGCTTTCTTT.

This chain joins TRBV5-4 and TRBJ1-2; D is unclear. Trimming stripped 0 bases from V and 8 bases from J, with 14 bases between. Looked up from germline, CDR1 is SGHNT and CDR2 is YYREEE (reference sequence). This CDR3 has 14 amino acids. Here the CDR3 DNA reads TGTGCCAGCAGCTTGGATAAGGGAACGGGAGGCTACACCTTC. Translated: CASSLDKGTGGYTF.

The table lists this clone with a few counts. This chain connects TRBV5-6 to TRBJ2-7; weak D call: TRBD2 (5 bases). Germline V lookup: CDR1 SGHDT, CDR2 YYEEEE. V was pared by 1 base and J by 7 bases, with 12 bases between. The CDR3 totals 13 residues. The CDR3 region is CASSLSGFREQYF. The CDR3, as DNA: TGTGCCAGCAGCTTGTCGGGGTTCCGAGAGCAGTACTTC.

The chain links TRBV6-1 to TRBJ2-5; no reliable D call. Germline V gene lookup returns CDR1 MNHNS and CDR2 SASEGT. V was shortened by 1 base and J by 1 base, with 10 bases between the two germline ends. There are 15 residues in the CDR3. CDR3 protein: CASSEVWRAQETQYF. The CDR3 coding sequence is TGTGCCAGCAGTGAAGTATGGCGAGCCCAAGAGACCCAGTACTTC.

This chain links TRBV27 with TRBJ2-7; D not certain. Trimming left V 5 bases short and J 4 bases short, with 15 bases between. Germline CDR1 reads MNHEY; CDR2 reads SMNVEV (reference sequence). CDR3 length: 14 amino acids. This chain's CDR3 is CASSPLVGLYEQYF. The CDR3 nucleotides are TGTGCCAGCAGTCCGCTTGTGGGCCTTTACGAGCAGTACTTC.

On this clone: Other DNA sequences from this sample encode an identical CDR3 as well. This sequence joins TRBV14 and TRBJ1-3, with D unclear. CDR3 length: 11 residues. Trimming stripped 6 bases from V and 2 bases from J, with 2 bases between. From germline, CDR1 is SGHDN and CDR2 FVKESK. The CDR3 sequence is CASSPGNTIYF. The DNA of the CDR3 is TGTGCCAGCAGTCCTGGAAACACCATATATTTT.

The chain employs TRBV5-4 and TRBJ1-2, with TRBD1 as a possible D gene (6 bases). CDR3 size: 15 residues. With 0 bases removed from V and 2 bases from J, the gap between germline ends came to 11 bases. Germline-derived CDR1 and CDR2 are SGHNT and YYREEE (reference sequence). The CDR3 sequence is CASSLGQGRNYGYTF. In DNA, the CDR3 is TGTGCCAGCAGCTTGGGGCAGGGGAGGAACTATGGCTACACCTTC.

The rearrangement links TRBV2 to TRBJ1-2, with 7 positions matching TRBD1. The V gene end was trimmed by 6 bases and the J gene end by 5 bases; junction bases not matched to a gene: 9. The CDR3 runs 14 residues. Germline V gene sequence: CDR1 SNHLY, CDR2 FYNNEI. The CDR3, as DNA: TGTGCCAGCAGGCGACAGGGTGGACAATATGGCTACACCTTC. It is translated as CASRRQGGQYGYTF.

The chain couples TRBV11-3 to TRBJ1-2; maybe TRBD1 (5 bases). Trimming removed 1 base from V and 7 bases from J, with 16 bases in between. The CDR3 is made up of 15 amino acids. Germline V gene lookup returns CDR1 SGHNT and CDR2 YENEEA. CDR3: CASSLAGRATGGYTF. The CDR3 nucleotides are TGTGCCAGCAGCTTAGCGGGCAGGGCTACGGGTGGCTACACCTTC.

The CDR3 sequence is CASSNRGESYEQYF. CDR3 bases: TGTGCCAGCAGTAATCGGGGGGAGAGCTACGAGCAGTACTTC. The chain uses TRBV6-6 and TRBJ2-7; 7 nucleotides align to TRBD2. Germline trimming cut 5 bases from V and 3 bases from J; bases unmatched to any gene: 7. This CDR3 is 14 amino acids long. From germline, CDR1 is MNHNY and CDR2 SVGAGI (reference sequence).

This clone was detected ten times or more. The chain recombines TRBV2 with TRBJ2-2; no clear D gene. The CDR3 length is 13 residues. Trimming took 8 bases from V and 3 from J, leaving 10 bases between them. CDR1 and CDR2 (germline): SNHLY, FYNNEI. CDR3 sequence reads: CASQTDYTGELFF. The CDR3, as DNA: TGTGCCAGCCAAACGGATTACACCGGGGAGCTGTTTTTT.

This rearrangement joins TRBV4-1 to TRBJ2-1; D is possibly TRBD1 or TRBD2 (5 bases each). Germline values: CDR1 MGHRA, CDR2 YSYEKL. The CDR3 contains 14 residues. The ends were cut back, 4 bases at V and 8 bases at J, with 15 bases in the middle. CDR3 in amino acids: CASSPRVGPDEQFF. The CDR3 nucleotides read TGCGCCAGCAGCCCGCGCGTGGGACCGGATGAGCAGTTCTTC.

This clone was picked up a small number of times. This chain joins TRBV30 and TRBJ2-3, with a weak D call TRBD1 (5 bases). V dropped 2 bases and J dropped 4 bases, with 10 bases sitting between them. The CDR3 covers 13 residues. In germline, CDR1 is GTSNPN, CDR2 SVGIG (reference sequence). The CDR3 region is CAWSHIQADTQYF. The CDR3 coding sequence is TGTGCCTGGAGTCACATACAGGCAGATACGCAGTATTTT.

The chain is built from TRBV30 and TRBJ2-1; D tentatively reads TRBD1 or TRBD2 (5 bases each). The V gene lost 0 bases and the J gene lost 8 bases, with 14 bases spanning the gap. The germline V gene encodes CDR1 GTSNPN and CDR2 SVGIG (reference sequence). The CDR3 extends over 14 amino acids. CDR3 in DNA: TGTGCCTGGAGTGTGTGGGGCGGGTACGATGAGCAGTTCTTC. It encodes CAWSVWGGYDEQFF. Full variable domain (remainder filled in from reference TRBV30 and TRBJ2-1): SQTIHQWPATLVQPVGSPLSLECTVEGTSNPNLYWYRQAAGRGLQLLFYSVGIGQISSEVPQNLSASRPQDRQFILSSKKLLLSDSGFYLCAWSVWGGYDEQFFGPGTRLTVL.